One T cell receptor (beta chain) is described in this entry. From germline, CDR1 is PRHDT and CDR2 FYEKMQ (reference sequence). Losses at the gene ends were 4 bases for V and 3 bases for J; bases not matched to a gene: 6. This CDR3 has 14 amino acids. TCRdb's copy holds only in-frame clones and misses some; the assay was immunoSEQ multiplex PCR. The sample includes hundreds of thousands of clones, about 95% of them seen just once. The sample originates from a study of shared clonotypes between healthy human individuals. Naive CD8 cells comprised CD45RO-negative, CCR7-positively selected cells, excluding terminally differentiated effector memory CD45RA+ cells.

The V call is TRBV13, the J call TRBJ2-7, with TRBD2 matching 7 bases. Material for sequencing was naive CD8+ T cells sorted from blood. The sequence was collected from a woman aged 30 to 39 in good health. In DNA, the CDR3 is TGTGCCAGCAGCTCCCGGGGAGGGCACTACGAGCAGTACTTC. Protein sequence: CASSSRGGHYEQYF.